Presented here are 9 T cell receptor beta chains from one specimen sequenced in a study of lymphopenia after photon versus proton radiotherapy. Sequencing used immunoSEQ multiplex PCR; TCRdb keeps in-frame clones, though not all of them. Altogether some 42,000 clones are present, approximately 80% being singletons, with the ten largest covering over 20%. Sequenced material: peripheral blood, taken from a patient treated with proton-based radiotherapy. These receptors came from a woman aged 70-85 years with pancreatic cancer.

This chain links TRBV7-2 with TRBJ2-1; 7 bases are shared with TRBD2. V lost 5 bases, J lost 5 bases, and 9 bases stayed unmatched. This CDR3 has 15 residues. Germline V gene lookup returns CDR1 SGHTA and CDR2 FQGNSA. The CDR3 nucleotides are TGTGCCAGCAGCCCCGCCGGGCTAGCGGACAATGAGCAGTTCTTC. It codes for CASSPAGLADNEQFF.

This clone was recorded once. Here the CDR3 DNA reads TGTGCCAGCAGTGTACCGTCGACAGGTCTAAATGAAAAACTGTTTTTT. Amino acids: CASSVPSTGLNEKLFF. The chain combines TRBV6-1 with TRBJ1-4; TRBD1 is a possible D gene (6 bases). The CDR3 length is 16 residues. Germline CDR1 is MNHNS and CDR2 is SASEGT. V was pared by 4 bases and J by 5 bases, with 17 bases between.

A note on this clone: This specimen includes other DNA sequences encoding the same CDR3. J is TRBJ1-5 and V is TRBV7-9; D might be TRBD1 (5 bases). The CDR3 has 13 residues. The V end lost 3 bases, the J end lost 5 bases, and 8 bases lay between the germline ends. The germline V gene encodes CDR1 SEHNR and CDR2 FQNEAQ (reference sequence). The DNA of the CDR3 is TGTGCCAGCAGCTTTGGGGGTGATCAGCCCCAGCATTTT. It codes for CASSFGGDQPQHF.

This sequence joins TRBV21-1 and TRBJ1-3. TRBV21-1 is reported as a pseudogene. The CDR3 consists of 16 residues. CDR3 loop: CASSTPAESSGNTIYF. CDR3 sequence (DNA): TGTGCCAGCAGCACACCAGCCGAGAGCTCTGGAAACACCATATATTTT.

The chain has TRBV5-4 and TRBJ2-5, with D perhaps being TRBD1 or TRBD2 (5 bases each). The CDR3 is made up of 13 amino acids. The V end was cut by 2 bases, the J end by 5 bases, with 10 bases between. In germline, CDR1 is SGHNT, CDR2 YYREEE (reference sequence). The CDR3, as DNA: TGTGCCAGCAGCTTCCCAGGGACGGAGACCCAGTACTTC. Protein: CASSFPGTETQYF.

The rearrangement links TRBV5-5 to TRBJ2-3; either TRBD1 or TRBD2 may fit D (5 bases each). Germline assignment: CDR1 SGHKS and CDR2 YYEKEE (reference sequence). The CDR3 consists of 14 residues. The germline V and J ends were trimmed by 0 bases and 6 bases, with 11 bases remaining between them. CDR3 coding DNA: TGTGCCAGCAGCTTGGAGTGGGGGACGGATACGCAGTATTTT. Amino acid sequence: CASSLEWGTDTQYF.

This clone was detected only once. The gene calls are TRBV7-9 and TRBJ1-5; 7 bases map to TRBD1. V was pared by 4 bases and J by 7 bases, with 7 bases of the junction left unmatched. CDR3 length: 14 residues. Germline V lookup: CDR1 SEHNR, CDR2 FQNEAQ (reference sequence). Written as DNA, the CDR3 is TGTGCCAGCAGCTCGTCCCGGGACAGACAGCCCCAGCATTTT. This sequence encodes CASSSSRDRQPQHF.

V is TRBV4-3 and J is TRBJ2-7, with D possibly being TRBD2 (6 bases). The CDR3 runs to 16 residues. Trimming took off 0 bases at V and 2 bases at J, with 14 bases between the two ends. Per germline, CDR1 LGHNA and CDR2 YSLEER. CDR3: CASSQDVAGTAYEQYF. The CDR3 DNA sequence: TGCGCCAGCAGCCAAGATGTGGCGGGAACGGCCTACGAGCAGTACTTC.

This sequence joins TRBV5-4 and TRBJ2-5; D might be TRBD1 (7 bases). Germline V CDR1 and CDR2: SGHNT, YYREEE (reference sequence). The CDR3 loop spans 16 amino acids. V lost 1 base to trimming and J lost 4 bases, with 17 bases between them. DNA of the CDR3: TGTGCCAGCAGCTTGCGGGGGCAGGGGGAACGAGAGACCCAGTACTTC. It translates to CASSLRGQGERETQYF.